These 7 T cell receptor beta chains originate from one sample sequenced in a study of graft-versus-host responses after intestinal transplantation. Only in-frame clones appear in the TCRdb table, and some are missing; sequencing was by immunoSEQ multiplex PCR. This table holds approximately 50,000 clones, about 81% found once. No antigen has been identified for these receptors. The material was unstimulated CD4+ T cells sorted from spleen or lymph node cells, obtained before transplant. These receptors originate from a human donor who was the organ donor for an intestinal transplant.

The chain couples TRBV7-2 to TRBJ2-1; the D gene is possibly TRBD2 (7 bases). Looked up from germline, CDR1 is SGHTA and CDR2 is FQGNSA. The CDR3 is 15 residues long. Trimming cost V 0 bases and J 7 bases, with 13 bases left between them. The CDR3 DNA follows: TGTGCCAGCAGCTTAGCGGGGGGGCTTGGGAATGAGCAGTTCTTC. The encoded protein is CASSLAGGLGNEQFF.

This clone was observed once. The chain recombines TRBV7-6 with TRBJ1-2; 7 nucleotides align to TRBD1. Germline CDR1 SGHVS, CDR2 FNYEAQ. The V gene end was trimmed by 4 bases and the J gene end by 2 bases; junction bases not matched to a gene: 1. CDR3 length: 13 amino acids. For the CDR3, the DNA is TGTGCCAGCAGCTGGGGACAGAACTATGGCTACACCTTC. Protein sequence: CASSWGQNYGYTF. The whole variable domain, remainder taken from reference TRBV7-6 and TRBJ1-2, is GAGVSQSPRYKVTKRGQDVALRCDPISGHVSLYWYRQALGQGPEFLTYFNYEAQQDKSGLPNDRFSAERPEGSISTLTIQRTEQRDSAMYRCASSWGQNYGYTFGSGTRLTVV.

The V gene is TRBV7-2, the J gene TRBJ2-3, with 13 bases fitting TRBD2. CDR1 is SGHTA, CDR2 FQGNSA, per germline. The ends lost 6 bases at V and 3 bases at J; junction bases unmatched: 0. The length of the CDR3 is 14 residues. CDR3 region: CASRLAGGTDTQYF. DNA of the CDR3: TGTGCCAGCAGACTAGCGGGAGGGACAGATACGCAGTATTTT.

The chain uses TRBV5-4 and TRBJ2-1, with D unclear. CDR1 SGHNT and CDR2 YYREEE come from the germline V gene (reference sequence). The CDR3 loop spans 12 amino acids. The V gene lost 4 bases and the J gene lost 3 bases, with 5 bases spanning the gap. In DNA form, the CDR3 reads TGTGCCAGCAGCGACTTCTACAATGAGCAGTTCTTC. Its protein is CASSDFYNEQFF.

This clone was detected a few times. J is TRBJ2-4 and V is TRBV5-1; D gene ambiguous. The ends were cut back, 1 base at V and 0 bases at J, with 2 bases in the middle. CDR1 and CDR2 (germline): SGHRS, YFSETQ. This CDR3 spans 13 amino acids. The CDR3 sequence: CASSLTAKNIQYF. CDR3 DNA: TGCGCCAGCAGCTTGACAGCCAAAAACATTCAGTACTTC. The full variable domain, with the rest looked up from reference TRBV5-1 and TRBJ2-4, is KAGVTQTPRYLIKTRGQQVTLSCSPISGHRSVSWYQQTPGQGLQFLFEYFSETQRNKGNFPGRFSGRQFSNSRSEMNVSTLELGDSALYLCASSLTAKNIQYFGAGTRLSVL.

This chain joins TRBV30 and TRBJ1-2; D possibly corresponds to TRBD1 (5 bases). V lost 4 bases to trimming and J lost 4 bases, with 13 bases between them. Looked up from germline, CDR1 is GTSNPN and CDR2 is SVGIG (reference sequence). This CDR3 has 13 residues. This chain's CDR3 is CAWIRGAGYGYTF. The CDR3 region has the DNA TGTGCCTGGATCCGGGGCGCCGGCTATGGCTACACCTTC. Based on the CDR3 plus reference TRBV30 and TRBJ1-2, the full variable domain is SQTIHQWPATLVQPVGSPLSLECTVEGTSNPNLYWYRQAAGRGLQLLFYSVGIGQISSEVPQNLSASRPQDRQFILSSKKLLLSDSGFYLCAWIRGAGYGYTFGSGTRLTVV.

The chain links TRBV18 to TRBJ1-3, with D possibly TRBD1 on 6 matching bases. CDR3 length: 17 residues. V was shortened by 4 bases and J by 4 bases, with 20 bases between the two germline ends. Germline CDR1 is KGHSH and CDR2 is LQKENI. The CDR3 reads CASSRAAGQGKGNTIYF. CDR3 bases: TGTGCCAGCTCACGCGCCGCTGGGCAGGGGAAAGGAAACACCATATATTTT.